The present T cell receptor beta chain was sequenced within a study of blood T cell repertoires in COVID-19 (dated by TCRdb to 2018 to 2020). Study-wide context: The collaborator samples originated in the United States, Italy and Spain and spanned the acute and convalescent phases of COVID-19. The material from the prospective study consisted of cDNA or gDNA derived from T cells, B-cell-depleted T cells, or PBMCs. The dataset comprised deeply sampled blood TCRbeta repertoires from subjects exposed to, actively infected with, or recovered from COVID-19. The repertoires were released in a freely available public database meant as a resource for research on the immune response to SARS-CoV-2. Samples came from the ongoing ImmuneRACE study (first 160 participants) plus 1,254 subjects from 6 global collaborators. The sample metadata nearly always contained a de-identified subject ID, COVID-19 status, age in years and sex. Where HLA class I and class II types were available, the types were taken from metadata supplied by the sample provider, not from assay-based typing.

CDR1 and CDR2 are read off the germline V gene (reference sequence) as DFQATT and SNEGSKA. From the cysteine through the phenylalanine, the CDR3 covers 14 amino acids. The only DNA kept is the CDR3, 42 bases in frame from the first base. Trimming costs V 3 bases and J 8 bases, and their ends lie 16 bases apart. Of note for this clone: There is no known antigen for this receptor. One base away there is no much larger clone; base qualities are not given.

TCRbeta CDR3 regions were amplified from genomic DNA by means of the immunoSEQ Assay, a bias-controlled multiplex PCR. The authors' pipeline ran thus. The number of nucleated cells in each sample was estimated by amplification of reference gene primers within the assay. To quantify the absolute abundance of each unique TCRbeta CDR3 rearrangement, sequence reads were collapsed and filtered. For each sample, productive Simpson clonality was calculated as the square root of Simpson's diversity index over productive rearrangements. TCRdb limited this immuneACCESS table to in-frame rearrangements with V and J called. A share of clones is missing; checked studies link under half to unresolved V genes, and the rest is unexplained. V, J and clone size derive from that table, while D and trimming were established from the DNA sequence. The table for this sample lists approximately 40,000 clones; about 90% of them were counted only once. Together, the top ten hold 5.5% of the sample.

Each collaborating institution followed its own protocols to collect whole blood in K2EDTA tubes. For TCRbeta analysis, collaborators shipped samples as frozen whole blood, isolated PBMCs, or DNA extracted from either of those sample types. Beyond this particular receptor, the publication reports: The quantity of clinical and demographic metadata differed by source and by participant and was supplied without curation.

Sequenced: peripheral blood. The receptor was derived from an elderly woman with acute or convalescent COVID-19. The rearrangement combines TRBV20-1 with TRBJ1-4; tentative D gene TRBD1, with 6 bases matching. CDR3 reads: CSASDGGGAEKLFF. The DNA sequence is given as TGCAGTGCTAGTGACGGGGGGGGCGCGGAAAAACTGTTTTTT.